The TCR beta chain described here comes from a study of blood T cell repertoires in COVID-19. Study background: COVID-19 samples from acute and convalescent phases originated in the United States, Italy and Spain. Sample material is recorded as cDNA or gDNA derived from T cells, B-cell-depleted T cells, or PBMCs.

The V gene's germline CDR1 is MDHEN and CDR2 SYDVKM. This CDR3 is 16 amino acids long. J was trimmed by 0 bases and V by 5 bases; bases with no gene match: 9. Method: immunoSEQ multiplex PCR; TCRdb's copy keeps in-frame clones and lacks some. Of fewer than 300,000 clones listed, approximately 87% were seen once; the top ten hold over 2%. This clone was seen a single time. This clonotype was sampled from a woman between 50 and 59 years old with acute or convalescent COVID-19. The chain has TRBV28 and TRBJ1-1; 7 bases agree with TRBD1. The material sequenced was peripheral blood. The CDR3 nucleotides are TGTGCCAGCAGTCCGGGACAGTGGGGGATGAACACTGAAGCTTTCTTT. Translation: CASSPGQWGMNTEAFF.